A selection of T cell receptor beta chains follows, all from one sample in a study of CD8 T cells in Susac syndrome. TCRdb used MiXCR to reprocess the immunoSEQ multiplex PCR reads, holding one entry per CDR3 protein. The sample shows roughly 80,000 distinct CDR3 sequences, approximately 93% of them seen only once. The sequenced sample consisted of CD8+ T cells from PBMCs. The receptors shown here come from a human donor with Susac syndrome. CDR3s include the opening cysteine and the closing phenylalanine or tryptophan. Fields, in order: CDR3 DNA, CDR3 protein, V gene, clone size, J gene, D gene. D genes are given only for firm matches. The size of a clone is reported for some rows only, either as once, few or many, or as a class for expanded clones.

CDR3 DNA: TGTGCCAGCAGACCTACTTACACTGAAGCTTTCTTT
CDR3 protein: CASRPTYTEAFF
V gene: TRBV6-2/TRBV6-3
clone size: -
J gene: TRBJ1-1
D gene: -

CDR3 DNA: TGCGCCAGCCAGTTTCTACGGGACTCACGGAATGAGCAGTTCTTC
CDR3 protein: CASQFLRDSRNEQFF
V gene: TRBV5-1
clone size: once
J gene: TRBJ2-1
D gene: -

CDR3 DNA: TGTGCCAGCAGTGCACCGGGTGAGCAGTTCTTC
CDR3 protein: CASSAPGEQFF
V gene: TRBV27
clone size: -
J gene: TRBJ2-1
D gene: -

CDR3 DNA: TGTGCCAGCAAAGGTCGAGACGAGCAGTACTTC
CDR3 protein: CASKGRDEQYF
V gene: TRBV2
clone size: -
J gene: TRBJ2-7
D gene: -

CDR3 DNA: TGTGCCAGCAGGTCCAGGGATGTAAGTTCACCCCTCCACTTT
CDR3 protein: CASRSRDVSSPLHF
V gene: TRBV12-3/TRBV12-4
clone size: -
J gene: TRBJ1-6
D gene: -

CDR3 DNA: TGTGCCAGCAGGGAACAGGGGACCGGAGAGACCCAGTACTTC
CDR3 protein: CASREQGTGETQYF
V gene: TRBV7-9
clone size: -
J gene: TRBJ2-5
D gene: TRBD1

CDR3 DNA: TGTGCCAGCAGTCCCCTAGCGGGGGGGTCATACAATGAGCAGTTCTTC
CDR3 protein: CASSPLAGGSYNEQFF
V gene: TRBV6-6
clone size: -
J gene: TRBJ2-1
D gene: TRBD2

CDR3 DNA: TGCAGTGCTCCTTCACGGGGCGGCAATCAGCCCCAGCATTTT
CDR3 protein: CSAPSRGGNQPQHF
V gene: TRBV20-1
clone size: -
J gene: TRBJ1-5
D gene: -

CDR3 DNA: TGTGCCAGCAGTGATACAGACGGAGGCACAGATACGCAGTATTTT
CDR3 protein: CASSDTDGGTDTQYF
V gene: TRBV2
clone size: -
J gene: TRBJ2-3
D gene: -

CDR3 DNA: TGTGCCAGCAGCTCCATAACCTCAACAGGGTATCAGTACTTC
CDR3 protein: CASSSITSTGYQYF
V gene: TRBV7-9
clone size: -
J gene: TRBJ2-7
D gene: -

CDR3 DNA: TGTGCCAGCAGTTTTCCGAAGACCAAAGACCCAGATACGCAGTATTTT
CDR3 protein: CASSFPKTKDPDTQYF
V gene: TRBV12-3/TRBV12-4
clone size: -
J gene: TRBJ2-3
D gene: -

CDR3 DNA: TGTGCCAGCAGCTCAAGACAGTATCCAGATACGCAGTATTTT
CDR3 protein: CASSSRQYPDTQYF
V gene: TRBV7-9
clone size: -
J gene: TRBJ2-3
D gene: -

CDR3 DNA: TGTGCCAGCAGTTTTCCCTCAGCTTCTAGCGGGGGGGTCCGTAGCACAGATACGCAGTATTTT
CDR3 protein: CASSFPSASSGGVRSTDTQYF
V gene: TRBV27
clone size: -
J gene: TRBJ2-3
D gene: TRBD2

CDR3 DNA: TGTGCCACCAGTGGTCTCCGGGACGGGGATAGCAATCAGCCCCAGCATTTT
CDR3 protein: CATSGLRDGDSNQPQHF
V gene: TRBV24-1
clone size: -
J gene: TRBJ1-5
D gene: -

CDR3 DNA: TGTGCCAGCACGGTTCCCCGTCGGGAGCAGTTCTTC
CDR3 protein: CASTVPRREQFF
V gene: TRBV6-2/TRBV6-3
clone size: -
J gene: TRBJ2-1
D gene: -

CDR3 DNA: TGTGCCAGCAGCTTAGGAGCCACCGGGGAGCTGTTTTTT
CDR3 protein: CASSLGATGELFF
V gene: TRBV7-9
clone size: -
J gene: TRBJ2-2
D gene: -

CDR3 DNA: TGTGCCAGCAGCTTTGCGCAGGGGGCAATAGAGACCCAGTACTTC
CDR3 protein: CASSFAQGAIETQYF
V gene: TRBV7-9
clone size: -
J gene: TRBJ2-5
D gene: TRBD1

CDR3 DNA: TGTGCCAGCAGCGCGGGGGGGGGATTCTCTGGAAACACCATATATTTT
CDR3 protein: CASSAGGGFSGNTIYF
V gene: TRBV9
clone size: -
J gene: TRBJ1-3
D gene: -

CDR3 DNA: TGTGCCACCAGTGGTGCGGGACGGATCAATCAGCCCCAGCATTTT
CDR3 protein: CATSGAGRINQPQHF
V gene: TRBV24-1
clone size: once
J gene: TRBJ1-5
D gene: -

CDR3 DNA: TGTGCCATCGAGACAGCCACCAACACTGAAGCTTTCTTT
CDR3 protein: CAIETATNTEAFF
V gene: TRBV2
clone size: -
J gene: TRBJ1-1
D gene: -

CDR3 DNA: TGTGCCAGCACCCTGGAGGGGGCCCTCTACAATGAGCAGTTCTTC
CDR3 protein: CASTLEGALYNEQFF
V gene: TRBV25-1
clone size: -
J gene: TRBJ2-1
D gene: -

CDR3 DNA: TGCAGCGTTGTTTGGGATTTCCTCTACGAGCAGTACTTC
CDR3 protein: CSVVWDFLYEQYF
V gene: TRBV29-1
clone size: -
J gene: TRBJ2-7
D gene: -

CDR3 DNA: TGTGCCTGGAGTTTAGGCGGGGGGACAGATACGCAGTATTTT
CDR3 protein: CAWSLGGGTDTQYF
V gene: TRBV30
clone size: -
J gene: TRBJ2-3
D gene: TRBD2

CDR3 DNA: TGTGCCAGCAGTCCCCTGGGGGTCCCCAATGAGCAGTTCTTC
CDR3 protein: CASSPLGVPNEQFF
V gene: TRBV28
clone size: -
J gene: TRBJ2-1
D gene: -

CDR3 DNA: TGTGCCAGCAGTTTAATTTCGGGGGCCGGGGAGCTGTTTTTT
CDR3 protein: CASSLISGAGELFF
V gene: TRBV28
clone size: -
J gene: TRBJ2-2
D gene: -

CDR3 DNA: TGTGCCAGCAGCCGAAGTGGACAGGAGTTCTCCTACGAGCAGTACTTC
CDR3 protein: CASSRSGQEFSYEQYF
V gene: TRBV7-8
clone size: -
J gene: TRBJ2-7
D gene: TRBD1

CDR3 DNA: TGTGCCTATCTAGAGGTCAACGAGCAGTACTTC
CDR3 protein: CAYLEVNEQYF
V gene: TRBV30
clone size: -
J gene: TRBJ2-7
D gene: -

CDR3 DNA: TGTGCCAGTAGTATAGACCTCCAGGAGCAGTACTTC
CDR3 protein: CASSIDLQEQYF
V gene: TRBV19
clone size: -
J gene: TRBJ2-7
D gene: -

CDR3 DNA: TGTGCCAGCAGCTTGGGAGGAACCACCTACGAGCAGTACTTC
CDR3 protein: CASSLGGTTYEQYF
V gene: TRBV5-6
clone size: -
J gene: TRBJ2-7
D gene: -

CDR3 DNA: TGTGCCAGTAGTATAGGATCACAGCCCCAGCATTTT
CDR3 protein: CASSIGSQPQHF
V gene: TRBV19
clone size: -
J gene: TRBJ1-5
D gene: -

CDR3 DNA: TGCAGTGCTAGAGGTAGGGGCCGGGAGTTCTTC
CDR3 protein: CSARGRGREFF
V gene: TRBV20-1
clone size: -
J gene: TRBJ2-1
D gene: -

CDR3 DNA: TGTGCCACCAGCAGAGATCGGAGCACCGGGGAGCTGTTTTTT
CDR3 protein: CATSRDRSTGELFF
V gene: TRBV15
clone size: -
J gene: TRBJ2-2
D gene: -

CDR3 DNA: TGCGCCAGCGGGGCTAGCGGGGGGCTACACACAGATACGCAGTATTTT
CDR3 protein: CASGASGGLHTDTQYF
V gene: TRBV5-1
clone size: -
J gene: TRBJ2-3
D gene: TRBD2

CDR3 DNA: TGTGCCAGCACCGGACTAGCGGGGGCCTTTCGCGTTGGAGATACGCAGTATTTT
CDR3 protein: CASTGLAGAFRVGDTQYF
V gene: TRBV2
clone size: -
J gene: TRBJ2-3
D gene: TRBD2

CDR3 DNA: TGCAGTGCTAGTCCGGGACAGGGACCCTACAATGAGCAGTTCTTC
CDR3 protein: CSASPGQGPYNEQFF
V gene: TRBV20-1
clone size: -
J gene: TRBJ2-1
D gene: TRBD1

CDR3 DNA: TGTGCCAGCAGCGGTGACAGGGCCCTTACTGGGGCCAACGTCCTGACTTTC
CDR3 protein: CASSGDRALTGANVLTF
V gene: TRBV9
clone size: -
J gene: TRBJ2-6
D gene: TRBD1

CDR3 DNA: TGTGCCAGCAGCGACGGACATCCCGAGCAGTACTTC
CDR3 protein: CASSDGHPEQYF
V gene: TRBV27
clone size: -
J gene: TRBJ2-7
D gene: -

CDR3 DNA: TGCAGTGCTAGAGCCCTCAGGACTAGCGCGCACAATGAGCAGTTCTTC
CDR3 protein: CSARALRTSAHNEQFF
V gene: TRBV20-1
clone size: -
J gene: TRBJ2-1
D gene: TRBD2

CDR3 DNA: TGTGCCAGCAGCCCGACAGGGACTAGCAATCAGCCCCAGCATTTT
CDR3 protein: CASSPTGTSNQPQHF
V gene: TRBV7-9
clone size: -
J gene: TRBJ1-5
D gene: TRBD1

CDR3 DNA: TGTGCCAGCAGCTCCGGCCGGGACTGGTCCTACGAGCAGTACTTC
CDR3 protein: CASSSGRDWSYEQYF
V gene: TRBV7-9
clone size: -
J gene: TRBJ2-7
D gene: -

CDR3 DNA: TGTGCCAGCAGCGTCGGTAGCGGGGGGGAAGAGACCCAGTACTTC
CDR3 protein: CASSVGSGGEETQYF
V gene: TRBV9
clone size: -
J gene: TRBJ2-5
D gene: TRBD2

CDR3 DNA: TGTGCCAGCAGCCACCCCCAGGGGACACCTGATTCCTACGAGCAGTACTTC
CDR3 protein: CASSHPQGTPDSYEQYF
V gene: TRBV4-2
clone size: -
J gene: TRBJ2-7
D gene: -

CDR3 DNA: TGTGCCAGCAGTGCTACAACCTACGAGCAGTACTTC
CDR3 protein: CASSATTYEQYF
V gene: TRBV2
clone size: -
J gene: TRBJ2-7
D gene: -

CDR3 DNA: TGTGCCAGCAGATCGGACAGGGGAGAGACTGAAGCTTTCTTT
CDR3 protein: CASRSDRGETEAFF
V gene: TRBV6-1
clone size: -
J gene: TRBJ1-1
D gene: TRBD1

CDR3 DNA: TGCGCCAGCAGCTTGGAGTGGCAGGGGACGCCCTATGGCTACACCTTC
CDR3 protein: CASSLEWQGTPYGYTF
V gene: TRBV5-1
clone size: -
J gene: TRBJ1-2
D gene: -

CDR3 DNA: TGTGCCAGCAGCTCCGGACAGCCCTACGAGCAGTACTTC
CDR3 protein: CASSSGQPYEQYF
V gene: TRBV7-2
clone size: few
J gene: TRBJ2-7
D gene: -

CDR3 DNA: TGTGCCAGCAGCTTCGGGACTAGCGGGCCGAGCTCCTACAATGAGCAGTTCTTC
CDR3 protein: CASSFGTSGPSSYNEQFF
V gene: TRBV7-9
clone size: -
J gene: TRBJ2-1
D gene: TRBD2

CDR3 DNA: TGCGCCAGCAGCCTGCAACGAGGACAGGTTCGGGAAAAACTGTTTTTT
CDR3 protein: CASSLQRGQVREKLFF
V gene: TRBV5-1
clone size: -
J gene: TRBJ1-4
D gene: TRBD1

CDR3 DNA: TGTGCTAGTGGTTTGGTACGACGCTATGGCTACACCTTC
CDR3 protein: CASGLVRRYGYTF
V gene: TRBV12-5
clone size: once
J gene: TRBJ1-2
D gene: -

CDR3 DNA: TGCGCCAGCAGGAGGGCCCTGGGAGATGAAAAACTGTTTTTT
CDR3 protein: CASRRALGDEKLFF
V gene: TRBV5-1
clone size: -
J gene: TRBJ1-4
D gene: -

CDR3 DNA: TGCGCCAGCAGCCAAGGGTCCGGGGGCCGGGATGAGCAGTTCTTC
CDR3 protein: CASSQGSGGRDEQFF
V gene: TRBV4-1
clone size: -
J gene: TRBJ2-1
D gene: -

CDR3 DNA: TGTGCTAGTGTCCAACAGGGCGAGCAGTACTTC
CDR3 protein: CASVQQGEQYF
V gene: TRBV12-5
clone size: -
J gene: TRBJ2-7
D gene: -

CDR3 DNA: TGTGCCAGCAGCTTAGGGACCTGGGACATTCAGTACTTC
CDR3 protein: CASSLGTWDIQYF
V gene: TRBV5-5
clone size: once
J gene: TRBJ2-4
D gene: -

CDR3 DNA: TGTGCCAGCAGCTTGGGGGGCGGGGTTCGTTTCTTC
CDR3 protein: CASSLGGGVRFF
V gene: TRBV5-6
clone size: -
J gene: TRBJ2-1
D gene: -

CDR3 DNA: TGTGCCAGCAGCCCAGGGCCCTCGGCCCAAGAGACCCAGTACTTC
CDR3 protein: CASSPGPSAQETQYF
V gene: TRBV11-2
clone size: -
J gene: TRBJ2-5
D gene: -

CDR3 DNA: TGTGCCAGCAGTCCGTGGACCGGGGACAACCCAGGGGAAAAACTGTTTTTT
CDR3 protein: CASSPWTGDNPGEKLFF
V gene: TRBV27
clone size: -
J gene: TRBJ1-4
D gene: -

CDR3 DNA: TGTGCCAGCAGCCAAGACCTTAAGACAGGGGGTTCCTACAATGAGCAGTTCTTC
CDR3 protein: CASSQDLKTGGSYNEQFF
V gene: TRBV14
clone size: -
J gene: TRBJ2-1
D gene: TRBD1

CDR3 DNA: TGCAGCGACTCCCAGGGCCCTGGCTACACCTTC
CDR3 protein: CSDSQGPGYTF
V gene: TRBV29-1
clone size: -
J gene: TRBJ1-2
D gene: -

CDR3 DNA: TGTGCCAGCAGGGCCGGACAGTACGAGCAGTACTTC
CDR3 protein: CASRAGQYEQYF
V gene: TRBV2
clone size: -
J gene: TRBJ2-7
D gene: -